This is a list of T cell receptor beta chains from one sample in a study of cytomegalovirus exposure and HLA in healthy donors. Profiled with immunoSEQ multiplex PCR; TCRdb holds only in-frame clones, not every one. This table holds 150,000 to 180,000 clones, 75% to 90% found once. Material for sequencing was PBMCs. The receptors come from a man in his late teens or twenties in good health and CMV-seropositive. Both conserved end residues are part of each CDR3. Fields, in order: V gene, J gene, D gene, CDR3 DNA, CDR3 protein. A D gene is named only where the DNA matches it firmly.

V: TRBV5-4; J: TRBJ2-7; D: .; DNA: TGTGCCAGCAGCTCCATTAGCGACCGCGTCGAGCAGTACTTC; CDR3: CASSSISDRVEQYF
V: TRBV9; J: TRBJ1-2; D: .; DNA: TGTGCCAGCAGCGTAGAGGCGGGGGACTATGGCTACACCTTC; CDR3: CASSVEAGDYGYTF
V: TRBV13; J: TRBJ1-1; D: TRBD1; DNA: TGTGCCAGCAGCCCTAGGACAGGAGTGAACACTGAAGCTTTCTTT; CDR3: CASSPRTGVNTEAFF
V: TRBV11-2; J: TRBJ2-1; D: .; DNA: TGTGCCAGCAGGCCGGTTGGTTACAATGAGCAGTTCTTC; CDR3: CASRPVGYNEQFF
V: TRBV6-5; J: TRBJ2-5; D: .; DNA: TGTGCCAGCAGTTACCGGTACCAAGAGACCCAGTACTTC; CDR3: CASSYRYQETQYF
V: TRBV21-1; J: TRBJ2-7; D: .; DNA: TGTGCCAGCAGCAAGGGGACAGGGCCTTTCAACGAGCAGTACTTC; CDR3: CASSKGTGPFNEQYF
V: TRBV29-1; J: TRBJ2-5; D: TRBD2; DNA: TGCAGCGTTGATACGGCTAGCGGGGGGGCCTGGGAGACCCAGTACTTC; CDR3: CSVDTASGGAWETQYF
V: TRBV5-8; J: TRBJ2-3; D: .; DNA: TGTGCCAGCAGCTTGTCTGCGGGCCTAATCACAGATACGCAGTATTTT; CDR3: CASSLSAGLITDTQYF
V: TRBV19; J: TRBJ1-5; D: .; DNA: TGTGCCAGTAGTATGATATGGGCAGACAATCAGCCCCAGCATTTT; CDR3: CASSMIWADNQPQHF
V: TRBV7-2; J: TRBJ2-5; D: TRBD2; DNA: TGTGCCAGCAGTGTAAGCGGGGGGGGAGAGACCCAGTACTTC; CDR3: CASSVSGGGETQYF
V: TRBV27; J: TRBJ2-6; D: .; DNA: TGTGCCAGCAGTTTAGACAGCTCTGGGGCCAACGTCCTGACTTTC; CDR3: CASSLDSSGANVLTF
V: TRBV19; J: TRBJ2-3; D: TRBD2; DNA: TGTGCCAGTACCCCCGTACGGGGTAGCGGGGGCGCGTCGACAGATACGCAGTATTTT; CDR3: CASTPVRGSGGASTDTQYF
V: TRBV4-2; J: TRBJ1-5; D: .; DNA: TGTGCCAGCAGCCAAAAACAGGGTAAGGGCAATCAGCCCCAGCATTTT; CDR3: CASSQKQGKGNQPQHF
V: TRBV2; J: TRBJ1-6; D: .; DNA: TGTGCCAGCAGTGGAAACTTCCCCCTCCACTTT; CDR3: CASSGNFPLHF
V: TRBV18; J: TRBJ2-7; D: .; DNA: TGTGCCAGCTCACCAAGGCGGGAAAAGATCGAGCAGTACTTC; CDR3: CASSPRREKIEQYF
V: TRBV29-1; J: TRBJ2-3; D: .; DNA: TGCAGCGTTGAGGGGGCCCAGGGTGGCACAGATACGCAGTATTTT; CDR3: CSVEGAQGGTDTQYF
V: TRBV15; J: TRBJ1-6; D: TRBD1; DNA: TGTGCCACCACCAGACAGGGTGGATCACCCCTCCACTTT; CDR3: CATTRQGGSPLHF